Shown below are 22 T cell receptor beta chains from a single sample sequenced in a study of Ad26.COV2.S vaccination and SARS-CoV-2 variants. Treatment indicated: about 20 received Ad26.COV2.S at low or high dose, single or two shots; 5 received placebo; per-sample allocation not given. Sampling was done on day 63 after the first vaccine or placebo injection. Sequencing used immunoSEQ multiplex PCR; TCRdb keeps in-frame clones, though not all of them. This sample has about 350,000 clones; 88% occur once, and the top ten carry around 6.4%. The sequences come from peripheral blood, collected in a trial of Ad26.COV2.S vaccine versus placebo. The origin of the receptors is a person aged 18-65 years who received the Ad26.COV2.S COVID-19 vaccine or a placebo.

This clone showed up just a few times. This chain uses TRBV2 with TRBJ2-1; D gene unclear. Trimming cost V 2 bases and J 6 bases, with 8 bases left between them. The germline V gene has CDR1 SNHLY and CDR2 FYNNEI. CDR3 length: 13 amino acids. Here the CDR3 reads CASSELGSNEQFF. CDR3 coding DNA: TGTGCCAGCAGTGAACTTGGTAGCAATGAGCAGTTCTTC.

The CDR3 DNA reads as TGTGCCAGCAGCCTGACCGGGACAGGGTATGAGGAGCAGTTCTTC. Its translation is CASSLTGTGYEEQFF. The chain employs TRBV7-9 and TRBJ2-1, with 9 bases identical to TRBD1. This CDR3 contains 15 residues. J lost 10 bases, V lost 5 bases, and 12 bases had no gene match. The germline V gene encodes CDR1 SEHNR and CDR2 FQNEAQ (reference sequence).

The chain joins TRBV5-4 to TRBJ2-7, with D possibly being TRBD1 (5 bases). The V gene's germline CDR1 is SGHNT and CDR2 YYREEE (reference sequence). The CDR3 spans 12 residues. V lost 7 bases to trimming and J lost 3 bases, with 11 bases between them. For the CDR3, the DNA is TGTGCCAGCGGCCAGGGCAGCTACGAGCAGTACTTC. Protein sequence: CASGQGSYEQYF.

The chain employs TRBV5-1 and TRBJ2-4, with TRBD1 identical over 8 bases. V trimming: 1 base; J trimming: 3 bases; junction bases outside the gene matches: 9. Germline values: CDR1 SGHRS, CDR2 YFSETQ. This CDR3 spans 17 amino acids. The CDR3 bases are TGCGCCAGCAGCTTGTGGCCGGACAGGGCTGTCAAAAACATTCAGTACTTC. Protein sequence: CASSLWPDRAVKNIQYF.

The rearrangement uses TRBV18 and TRBJ2-1; 9 nucleotides line up with TRBD1. The CDR3 is made up of 15 amino acids. CDR1 is KGHSH, CDR2 LQKENI, per germline. V gave up 5 bases and J gave up 6 bases; unmatched junction bases: 8. CDR3 sequence reads: CASSTRDRVVNEQFF. CDR3 sequence (DNA): TGTGCCAGCTCAACCCGGGACAGGGTCGTCAATGAGCAGTTCTTC.

This chain connects TRBV9 to TRBJ1-1; TRBD1 might be the D (5 bases). The CDR3 sequence is 15 residues long. Germline CDR1 is SGDLS and CDR2 is YYNGEE. The V end lost 2 bases, the J end lost 1 base, and 12 bases lay between the germline ends. The CDR3 region is CASSVSQAPNTEAFF. CDR3 nucleotide sequence: TGTGCCAGCAGCGTTTCACAGGCTCCGAACACTGAAGCTTTCTTT.

This clone has only one observation. V gene TRBV30 combines with J gene TRBJ1-4, with D possibly TRBD1 on 6 matching bases. This CDR3 is 14 amino acids long. Germline V gives CDR1 GTSNPN, CDR2 SVGIG (reference sequence). V gave up 0 bases and J gave up 8 bases, with 13 bases separating them. CDR3 residues: CAWSVWRGDEKLFF. In nucleotides, the CDR3 is TGTGCCTGGAGTGTATGGAGGGGGGACGAAAAACTGTTTTTT.

This chain uses TRBV7-9 with TRBJ1-1; TRBD1 matches at 7 bases. V shed 4 bases and J 0 bases; nucleotides not matched to a gene: 2. In germline, CDR1 is SEHNR, CDR2 FQNEAQ (reference sequence). The length of the CDR3 is 14 residues. The CDR3 DNA reads as TGTGCCAGCAGCTGGGACAGCCTGAACACTGAAGCTTTCTTT. Its translation is CASSWDSLNTEAFF.

The chain recombines TRBV3-1 (or the pseudogene TRBV3-2) with TRBJ2-5, with D possibly being TRBD2 (7 bases). CDR1 LGHDT and CDR2 YNNKEL come from the germline V gene (reference sequence). Between the trimmed V and J ends, which lost 4 bases and 5 bases, there was a span of 14 bases. This CDR3 has 14 residues. The CDR3 sequence: CASSPSGGRETQYF. In DNA form, the CDR3 reads TGTGCCAGCAGCCCCTCCGGGGGGCGGGAGACCCAGTACTTC.

This clone was recorded many times. CDR3 loop: CASSLLAGGSNTGELFF. The CDR3 DNA is TGTGCCAGCAGCTTGCTAGCGGGGGGTTCGAACACCGGGGAGCTGTTTTTT. The rearrangement links TRBV7-6 to TRBJ2-2; 11 nucleotides match TRBD2. This CDR3 region has 17 residues. Germline loops: CDR1 SGHVS, CDR2 FNYEAQ. V gave up 3 bases and J gave up 0 bases; unmatched junction bases: 3.

The chain carries TRBV3-1 (or the pseudogene TRBV3-2) and TRBJ2-3; 12 positions match TRBD2. V dropped 3 bases and J dropped 7; count of bases not matched to a gene: 8. Germline lookup yields CDR1 LGHDT and CDR2 YNNKEL (reference sequence). The CDR3 extends over 16 amino acids. The CDR3 loop reads CASSQALAGGPNTQYF. CDR3 DNA sequence: TGTGCCAGCAGCCAGGCCCTAGCGGGGGGGCCAAATACGCAGTATTTT.

The chain is built from TRBV5-1 and TRBJ2-7; TRBD2 might be the D (5 bases). In germline, CDR1 is SGHRS, CDR2 YFSETQ. V was pared by 0 bases and J by 4 bases, with 11 bases between. The CDR3 runs to 14 residues. CDR3 in DNA: TGCGCCAGCAGCTTGGCCGGACGGGAATACGAGCAGTACTTC. This encodes CASSLAGREYEQYF.

This chain connects TRBV27 to TRBJ1-2; D remains ambiguous. The germline V gene encodes CDR1 MNHEY and CDR2 SMNVEV (reference sequence). CDR3 length: 15 residues. V was trimmed by 5 bases and J by 2 bases, leaving 15 bases between them. CDR3 bases: TGTGCCAGCAGTACCACTCCCCGAGGGAACTATGGCTACACCTTC. Amino acid sequence: CASSTTPRGNYGYTF.

The chain uses TRBV7-2 and TRBJ1-1; TRBD1 is a possible D gene (5 bases). Trimming left V 5 bases short and J 3 bases short, with 13 bases between. CDR3 length equals 14 residues. Germline loops: CDR1 SGHTA, CDR2 FQGNSA. The CDR3, as DNA: TGTGCCAGCAGCCCCGTCCCGGGGGACACTGAAGCTTTCTTT. It codes for CASSPVPGDTEAFF.

CDR3 amino acids: CASSGSGTGINEQYF. The CDR3 DNA reads TGTGCCAGCAGCGGATCCGGGACAGGGATCAACGAGCAGTACTTC. The chain joins TRBV9 to TRBJ2-7, with 9 bases identical to TRBD1. V dropped 3 bases and J dropped 5; count of bases not matched to a gene: 9. Germline V gives CDR1 SGDLS, CDR2 YYNGEE. This CDR3 region has 15 residues.

This chain links TRBV4-3 with TRBJ1-2, with a tentative D call TRBD1 (5 bases). The germline gives CDR1 LGHNA, CDR2 YSLEER. The CDR3 extends over 16 amino acids. V was shortened by 0 bases and J by 2 bases, with 13 bases between the two germline ends. This CDR3 reads CASSQEAGRTNYGYTF. The CDR3 DNA is TGCGCCAGCAGCCAAGAGGCGGGACGGACCAACTATGGCTACACCTTC.

V is TRBV9 and J is TRBJ2-5; D might be TRBD1 (6 bases). The CDR3 extends over 14 amino acids. With 4 bases removed from V and 7 bases from J, the gap between germline ends came to 17 bases. CDR1 and CDR2 from the germline V gene are SGDLS and YYNGEE. CDR3 amino acids: CASSTRDTPATQYF. The CDR3 coding sequence is TGTGCCAGCAGCACACGGGACACCCCGGCGACCCAGTACTTC.

The V gene is TRBV11-2, the J gene TRBJ1-1; D ambiguous. The germline gives CDR1 SGHAT, CDR2 FQNNGV. The CDR3 has 18 residues. The V and J ends lost 0 bases and 1 base respectively, with 18 bases between them. CDR3 sequence reads: CASSLDWSQTVKNTEAFF. CDR3 DNA sequence: TGTGCCAGCAGCTTAGACTGGTCACAGACTGTAAAGAACACTGAAGCTTTCTTT.

This clone was counted a single time. The genes are TRBV7-9 and TRBJ1-3; D call uncertain. The CDR3 runs to 13 residues. The germline gives CDR1 SEHNR, CDR2 FQNEAQ (reference sequence). Trimming pared 8 bases from V and 4 bases from J, leaving 12 bases between. CDR3 amino acids: CASLRTGGNTIYF. The CDR3 coding sequence is TGTGCCAGCCTCCGGACGGGGGGAAACACCATATATTTT.

This clone was counted between two and nine times. V is TRBV19 and J is TRBJ2-7, with D perhaps given as TRBD1 or TRBD2 (5 bases each). Looked up from germline, CDR1 is LNHDA and CDR2 is SQIVND (reference sequence). CDR3 length: 13 residues. Trimming removed 2 bases from V and 6 bases from J, with 11 bases in between. This CDR3 is CASSIQGESEQYF. The DNA of the CDR3 is TGTGCCAGTAGTATACAGGGAGAGAGCGAGCAGTACTTC.

The chain couples TRBV11-3 to TRBJ2-7, with TRBD2 matching 7 bases. Trimming cost V 3 bases and J 2 bases; bases outside gene matches: 19. CDR1 SGHNT and CDR2 YENEEA come from the germline V gene. CDR3 length: 19 residues. The CDR3 here is CASSFEGFGWRELTYEQYF. The CDR3 DNA reads TGTGCCAGCAGCTTCGAAGGGTTTGGTTGGCGGGAGTTAACCTACGAGCAGTACTTC. Using reference TRBV11-3 and TRBJ2-7 for the parts outside the CDR3, the full variable domain is EAGVVQSPRYKIIEKKQPVAFWCNPISGHNTLYWYLQNLGQGPELLIRYENEEAVDDSQLPKDRFSAERLKGVDSTLKIQPAELGDSAVYLCASSFEGFGWRELTYEQYFGPGTRLTVT.

This clone occurred once. The V gene is TRBV27, the J gene TRBJ2-2; TRBD2 matches at 15 bases. Germline CDR1 is MNHEY and CDR2 is SMNVEV (reference sequence). V lost 4 bases and J lost 0; bases outside the gene matches: 15. CDR3 length: 22 residues. As DNA, the CDR3 is TGTGCCAGCAGTTACCTCCACATAACGGGACTAGCGGGGGGAACGAACACCGGGGAGCTGTTTTTT. This gives the protein CASSYLHITGLAGGTNTGELFF.